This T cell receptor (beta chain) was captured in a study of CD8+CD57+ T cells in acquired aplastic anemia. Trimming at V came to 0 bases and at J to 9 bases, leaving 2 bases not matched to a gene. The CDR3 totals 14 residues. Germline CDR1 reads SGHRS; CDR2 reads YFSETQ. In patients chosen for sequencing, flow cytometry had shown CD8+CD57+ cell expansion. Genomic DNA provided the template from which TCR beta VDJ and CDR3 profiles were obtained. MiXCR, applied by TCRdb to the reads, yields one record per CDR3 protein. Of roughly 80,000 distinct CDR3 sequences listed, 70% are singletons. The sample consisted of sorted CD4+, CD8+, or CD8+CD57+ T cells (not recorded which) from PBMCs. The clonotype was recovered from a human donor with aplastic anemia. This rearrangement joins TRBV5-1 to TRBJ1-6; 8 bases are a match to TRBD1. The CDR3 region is CASSLGQGSSPLHF. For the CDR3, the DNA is TGCGCCAGCAGCTTGGGACAGGGGAGTTCACCCCTCCACTTT.